These T cell receptor beta chains were read from a single sample in a study of shared clonotypes between healthy human individuals. TCRdb keeps only in-frame clones here, not all; method: immunoSEQ multiplex PCR. Of over a million clones listed, approximately 68% were seen once; the top ten hold around 1.5%. The sequencing input was memory CD4+ T cells sorted from blood. The origin of the receptors is a man between 18 and 35 years old in good health. CDR3s include the opening cysteine and the closing phenylalanine or tryptophan. The D gene is left open where the match is weak. Not every row has a clone size; where given, it reads once, few, many or a size class.

CDR3aa: CASALGPLTYEQYF
CDR3nt: TGTGCCAGCGCGCTCGGACCTCTTACCTACGAGCAGTACTTC
d_gene: -
v_gene: TRBV13
abundance: -
j_gene: TRBJ2-7

CDR3aa: CASREQGGSNQPQHF
CDR3nt: TGTGCCAGCAGGGAACAGGGTGGCAGCAATCAGCCCCAGCATTTT
d_gene: -
v_gene: TRBV2
abundance: -
j_gene: TRBJ1-5

CDR3aa: CASSMGTGSDSPLHF
CDR3nt: TGCGCCAGCAGCATGGGGACAGGGTCGGATTCACCCCTCCACTTT
d_gene: TRBD1
v_gene: TRBV5-1
abundance: -
j_gene: TRBJ1-6

CDR3aa: CASSVGHEIQETQYF
CDR3nt: TGCGCCAGCAGCGTGGGACACGAGATCCAAGAGACCCAGTACTTC
d_gene: -
v_gene: TRBV5-1
abundance: few
j_gene: TRBJ2-5

CDR3aa: CASSSGEGGYTF
CDR3nt: TGTGCCAGCAGTTCTGGGGAAGGTGGCTACACCTTC
d_gene: -
v_gene: TRBV6-5
abundance: -
j_gene: TRBJ1-2

CDR3aa: CASRYTGHEFPQYF
CDR3nt: TGTGCCAGCCGGTACACAGGCCACGAGTTTCCGCAGTATTTT
d_gene: -
v_gene: TRBV2
abundance: once
j_gene: TRBJ2-3

CDR3aa: CASSPADGNTQYF
CDR3nt: TGTGCCAGCAGCCCGGCGGATGGCAATACGCAGTATTTT
d_gene: -
v_gene: TRBV13
abundance: -
j_gene: TRBJ2-3

CDR3aa: CAWSGGGETQYF
CDR3nt: TGTGCCTGGAGTGGGGGAGGAGAGACCCAGTACTTC
d_gene: -
v_gene: TRBV30
abundance: -
j_gene: TRBJ2-5

CDR3aa: CATSRDPRGGGTEAFF
CDR3nt: TGTGCCACCAGCAGAGATCCCAGGGGGGGAGGCACTGAAGCTTTCTTT
d_gene: TRBD1
v_gene: TRBV15
abundance: -
j_gene: TRBJ1-1

CDR3aa: CASSLTGAAQYF
CDR3nt: TGTGCCAGCAGCCTTACAGGAGCGGCCCAGTACTTC
d_gene: -
v_gene: TRBV27
abundance: -
j_gene: TRBJ2-5

CDR3aa: CASSLEGIPGELFF
CDR3nt: TGTGCCAGCAGCTTAGAGGGGATCCCCGGGGAGCTGTTTTTT
d_gene: -
v_gene: TRBV7-2
abundance: -
j_gene: TRBJ2-2

CDR3aa: CASSTTNSNQPQHF
CDR3nt: TGTGCCAGTAGTACCACTAATAGCAATCAGCCCCAGCATTTT
d_gene: -
v_gene: TRBV19
abundance: -
j_gene: TRBJ1-5

CDR3aa: CASSEQGGNTIYF
CDR3nt: TGTGCCAGTAGCGAACAGGGTGGAAACACCATATATTTT
d_gene: -
v_gene: TRBV19
abundance: -
j_gene: TRBJ1-3

CDR3aa: CASSKPFTDTQYF
CDR3nt: TGTGCCAGCTCTAAGCCGTTCACAGATACGCAGTATTTT
d_gene: -
v_gene: TRBV5-8
abundance: -
j_gene: TRBJ2-3

CDR3aa: CASSSHVTDTQYF
CDR3nt: TGTGCCAGCAGCTCCCACGTTACAGATACGCAGTATTTT
d_gene: -
v_gene: TRBV11-3
abundance: once
j_gene: TRBJ2-3

CDR3aa: CASSGAARETQYF
CDR3nt: TGTGCCAGCAGCGGAGCGGCCCGGGAGACCCAGTACTTC
d_gene: -
v_gene: TRBV9
abundance: -
j_gene: TRBJ2-5

CDR3aa: CASSLDVQGAGNTIYF
CDR3nt: TGTGCCAGCAGTCTTGACGTACAGGGAGCGGGAAACACCATATATTTT
d_gene: -
v_gene: TRBV7-2
abundance: -
j_gene: TRBJ1-3

CDR3aa: CASSQAWGLGTGELFF
CDR3nt: TGCGCCAGCAGCCAAGCTTGGGGACTAGGTACCGGGGAGCTGTTTTTT
d_gene: TRBD2
v_gene: TRBV4-3
abundance: -
j_gene: TRBJ2-2

CDR3aa: CASSTTSGRGQETQYF
CDR3nt: TGTGCCAGCAGTACGACTAGCGGGAGAGGCCAAGAGACCCAGTACTTC
d_gene: TRBD2
v_gene: TRBV2
abundance: -
j_gene: TRBJ2-5

CDR3aa: CASSYRGNSGSYEQYF
CDR3nt: TGTGCCAGCAGTTACAGGGGAAATTCGGGCTCCTACGAGCAGTACTTC
d_gene: -
v_gene: TRBV6-5
abundance: -
j_gene: TRBJ2-7

CDR3aa: CASSDIGTEGETQYF
CDR3nt: TGTGCCAGCAGTGACATTGGGACAGAGGGAGAGACCCAGTACTTC
d_gene: TRBD1
v_gene: TRBV2
abundance: -
j_gene: TRBJ2-5

CDR3aa: CASSRQLSNQPQHF
CDR3nt: TGTGCCAGCAGCCGACAGCTTAGCAATCAGCCCCAGCATTTT
d_gene: -
v_gene: TRBV28
abundance: -
j_gene: TRBJ1-5

CDR3aa: CASSEATKDGQPQHF
CDR3nt: TGTGCCAGCAGTGAAGCGACGAAGGATGGTCAGCCCCAGCATTTT
d_gene: -
v_gene: TRBV6-1
abundance: -
j_gene: TRBJ1-5

CDR3aa: CASSRSTGEDQPQHF
CDR3nt: TGCGCCAGCAGCCGATCGACAGGGGAAGACCAGCCCCAGCATTTT
d_gene: TRBD1
v_gene: TRBV4-3
abundance: -
j_gene: TRBJ1-5

CDR3aa: CAWSLGMDSPLHF
CDR3nt: TGTGCCTGGAGTCTGGGGATGGATTCACCCCTCCACTTT
d_gene: -
v_gene: TRBV30
abundance: -
j_gene: TRBJ1-6

CDR3aa: CASLPSGGVYEQYF
CDR3nt: TGTGCCAGCTTACCCTCGGGCGGCGTCTACGAGCAGTACTTC
d_gene: -
v_gene: TRBV18
abundance: -
j_gene: TRBJ2-7

CDR3aa: CASSDIRQGYYGYTF
CDR3nt: TGTGCCAGTAGCGATATTAGACAGGGCTACTATGGCTACACCTTC
d_gene: TRBD1
v_gene: TRBV19
abundance: -
j_gene: TRBJ1-2

CDR3aa: CASSYRYLNTEAFF
CDR3nt: TGTGCCAGCAGCTACAGGTATCTGAACACTGAAGCTTTCTTT
d_gene: -
v_gene: TRBV5-8
abundance: many
j_gene: TRBJ1-1

CDR3aa: CASSTDNSPLHF
CDR3nt: TGTGCCAGCAGTACAGATAATTCACCCCTCCACTTT
d_gene: -
v_gene: TRBV2
abundance: once
j_gene: TRBJ1-6

CDR3aa: CAIRDSGEQFF
CDR3nt: TGTGCCATCAGAGACTCCGGTGAGCAGTTCTTC
d_gene: -
v_gene: TRBV10-3
abundance: -
j_gene: TRBJ2-1

CDR3aa: CASSLGAGGPQETQYF
CDR3nt: TGTGCCAGCAGCTTGGGAGCGGGGGGCCCCCAAGAGACCCAGTACTTC
d_gene: TRBD2
v_gene: TRBV5-6
abundance: -
j_gene: TRBJ2-5

CDR3aa: CASSMKTGGSVVYGYTF
CDR3nt: TGTGCCAGTAGTATGAAGACAGGGGGATCGGTTGTCTATGGCTACACCTTC
d_gene: TRBD1
v_gene: TRBV19
abundance: -
j_gene: TRBJ1-2

CDR3aa: CATSRPGGRDNEQFF
CDR3nt: TGTGCCACCAGCAGGCCGGGTGGGAGGGACAATGAGCAGTTCTTC
d_gene: TRBD2
v_gene: TRBV15
abundance: -
j_gene: TRBJ2-1

CDR3aa: CASSITIQGAADTQYF
CDR3nt: TGTGCCAGCAGCATAACGATACAGGGGGCGGCGGATACGCAGTATTTT
d_gene: TRBD1
v_gene: TRBV7-6
abundance: -
j_gene: TRBJ2-3

CDR3aa: CASSSRTEQYF
CDR3nt: TGTGCCAGCAGCTCCCGGACGGAGCAGTACTTC
d_gene: -
v_gene: TRBV7-2
abundance: -
j_gene: TRBJ2-7

CDR3aa: CASSLTSGGETQYF
CDR3nt: TGCGCCAGCAGCCTCACGTCTGGGGGGGAGACCCAGTACTTC
d_gene: -
v_gene: TRBV5-1
abundance: -
j_gene: TRBJ2-5

CDR3aa: CASSPGQGRLTGANVLTF
CDR3nt: TGTGCCAGCAGCCCCGGACAGGGGCGGTTGACTGGGGCCAACGTCCTGACTTTC
d_gene: TRBD1
v_gene: TRBV11-3
abundance: -
j_gene: TRBJ2-6

CDR3aa: CASSIGDLRSEAFF
CDR3nt: TGTGCCAGTAGTATAGGGGATCTACGTTCTGAAGCTTTCTTT
d_gene: -
v_gene: TRBV19
abundance: -
j_gene: TRBJ1-1

CDR3aa: CASTLYSGANVLTF
CDR3nt: TGTGCCAGCACCTTGTACTCTGGGGCCAACGTCCTGACTTTC
d_gene: -
v_gene: TRBV2
abundance: -
j_gene: TRBJ2-6

CDR3aa: CASSDEADTQYF
CDR3nt: TGTGCCAGCAGTGACGAGGCAGATACGCAGTATTTT
d_gene: -
v_gene: TRBV6-4
abundance: once
j_gene: TRBJ2-3

CDR3aa: CASSSVGGLLSPLHF
CDR3nt: TGTGCCAGCAGCTCCGTCGGGGGCCTACTTTCACCCCTCCACTTT
d_gene: -
v_gene: TRBV5-4
abundance: -
j_gene: TRBJ1-6